A single sample gave rise to the 3 T cell receptor beta chains below, sequenced in a study of response to subunit inactivated influenza vaccine. MiXCR was run by TCRdb on the RT-PCR reads, yielding one entry per CDR3 protein. The repertoire holds about 190,000 distinct CDR3 sequences, with roughly 14% as singletons. The source material was CD8+ T cells sorted from PBMCs, sampled 5 days after vaccination. These receptors all stem from a man aged 50 or older who received an inactivated influenza vaccine.

The CDR3 DNA follows: TGTGCCAGCAGCTTTACTGCGAGGGACGGAGGGAAAAAACTGTTTTTT. This codes for CASSFTARDGGKKLFF. The rearrangement uses TRBV7-9 and TRBJ1-4; TRBD1 is a possible D gene (5 bases). Trimming took off 3 bases at V and 9 bases at J, with 20 bases between the two ends. The CDR3 sequence is 16 residues long. Germline assignment: CDR1 SEHNR and CDR2 FQNEAQ (reference sequence).

In its sample, this clonotype was seen many times. The chain recombines TRBV28 with TRBJ2-1; TRBD1 is a possible D gene (6 bases). Germline CDR1 and CDR2: MDHEN and SYDVKM. There are 16 residues in the CDR3. V lost 5 bases, J lost 10 bases, and 24 bases lay in between. CDR3 loop: CASSTRGPFSQWEQFF. The DNA for the CDR3 is TGTGCCAGCAGTACCAGGGGACCCTTCTCCCAGTGGGAGCAGTTCTTC. Full variable domain (remainder filled in from reference TRBV28 and TRBJ2-1): DVKVTQSSRYLVKRTGEKVFLECVQDMDHENMFWYRQDPGLGLRLIYFSYDVKMKEKGDIPEGYSVSREKKERFSLILESASTNQTSMYLCASSTRGPFSQWEQFFGPGTRLTVL.

This clonotype was seen at least ten times. The gene calls are TRBV12-3 or TRBV12-4 and TRBJ2-3; 11 bases align to TRBD2. This CDR3 region has 14 residues. V gave up 5 bases and J gave up 4 bases; unmatched junction bases: 2. The CDR3 DNA sequence: TGTGCCAGCAGTCCACTAGCGGGGGCAGATACGCAGTATTTT. Its protein is CASSPLAGADTQYF.